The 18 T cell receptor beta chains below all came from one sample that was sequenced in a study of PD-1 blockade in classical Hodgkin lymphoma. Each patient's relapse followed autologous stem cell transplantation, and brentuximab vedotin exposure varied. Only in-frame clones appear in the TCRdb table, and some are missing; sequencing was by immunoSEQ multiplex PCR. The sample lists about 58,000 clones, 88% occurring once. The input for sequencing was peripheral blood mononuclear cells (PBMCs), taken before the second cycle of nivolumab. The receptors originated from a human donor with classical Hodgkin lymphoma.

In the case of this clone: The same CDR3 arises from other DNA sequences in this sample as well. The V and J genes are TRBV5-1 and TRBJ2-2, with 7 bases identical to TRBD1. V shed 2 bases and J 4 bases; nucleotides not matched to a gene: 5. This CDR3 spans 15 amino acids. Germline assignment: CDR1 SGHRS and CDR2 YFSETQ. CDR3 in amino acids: CASSFQGGSTGELFF. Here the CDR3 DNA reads TGCGCCAGCAGCTTCCAAGGGGGCAGCACCGGGGAGCTGTTTTTT.

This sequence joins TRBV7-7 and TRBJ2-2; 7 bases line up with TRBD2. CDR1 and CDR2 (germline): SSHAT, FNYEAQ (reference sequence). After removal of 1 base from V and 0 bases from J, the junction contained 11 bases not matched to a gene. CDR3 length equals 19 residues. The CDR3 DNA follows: TGTGCCAGCAGCTTAGAAGTGATTAGCGGGTTAGCGAACACCGGGGAGCTGTTTTTT. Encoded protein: CASSLEVISGLANTGELFF.

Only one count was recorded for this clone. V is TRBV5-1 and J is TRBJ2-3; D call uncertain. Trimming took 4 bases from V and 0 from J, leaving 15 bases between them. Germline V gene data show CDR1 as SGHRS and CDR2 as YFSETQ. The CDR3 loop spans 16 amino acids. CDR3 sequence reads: CASSPPLGLSTDTQYF. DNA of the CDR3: TGCGCCAGCAGCCCCCCGCTAGGATTAAGCACAGATACGCAGTATTTT.

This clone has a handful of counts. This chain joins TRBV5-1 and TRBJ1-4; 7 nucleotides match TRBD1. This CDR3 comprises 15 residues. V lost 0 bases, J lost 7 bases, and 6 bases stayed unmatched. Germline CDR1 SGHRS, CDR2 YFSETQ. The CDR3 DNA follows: TGCGCCAGCAGCTTGGTAGGGACAGCTGGTGAAAAACTGTTTTTT. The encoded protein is CASSLVGTAGEKLFF.

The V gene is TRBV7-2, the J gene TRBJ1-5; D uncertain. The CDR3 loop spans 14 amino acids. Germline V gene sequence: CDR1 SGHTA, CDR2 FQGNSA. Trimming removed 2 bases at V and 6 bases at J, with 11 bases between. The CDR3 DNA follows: TGTGCCAGCAGCTTAAATTTACAGATTCAGCCCCAGCATTTT. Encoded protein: CASSLNLQIQPQHF.

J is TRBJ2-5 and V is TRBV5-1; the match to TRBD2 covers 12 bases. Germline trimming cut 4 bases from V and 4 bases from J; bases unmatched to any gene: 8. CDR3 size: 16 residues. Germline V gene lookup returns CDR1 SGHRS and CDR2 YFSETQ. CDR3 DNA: TGCGCCAGCAGCCCCGGACTAGCGGGGACTTCAGAGACCCAGTACTTC. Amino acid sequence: CASSPGLAGTSETQYF.

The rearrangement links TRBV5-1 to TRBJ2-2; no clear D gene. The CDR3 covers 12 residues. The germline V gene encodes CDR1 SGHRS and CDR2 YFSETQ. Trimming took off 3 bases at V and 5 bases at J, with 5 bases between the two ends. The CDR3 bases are TGCGCCAGCAGCTACCAGACCGGGGAGCTGTTTTTT. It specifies CASSYQTGELFF.

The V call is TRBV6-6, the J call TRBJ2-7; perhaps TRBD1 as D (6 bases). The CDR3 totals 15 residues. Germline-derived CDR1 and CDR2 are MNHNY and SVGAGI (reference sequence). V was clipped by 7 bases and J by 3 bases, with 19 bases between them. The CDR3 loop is CASTSTSRGLYEQYF. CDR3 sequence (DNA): TGTGCCAGCACGTCTACCTCCAGGGGTCTCTACGAGCAGTACTTC.

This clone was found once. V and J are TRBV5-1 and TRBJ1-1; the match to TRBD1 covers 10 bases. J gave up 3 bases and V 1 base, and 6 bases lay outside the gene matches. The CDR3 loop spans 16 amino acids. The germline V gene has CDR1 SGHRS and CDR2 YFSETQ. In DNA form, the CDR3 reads TGCGCCAGCAGCTTGTCCCCCGGGACAGGGGACACTGAAGCTTTCTTT. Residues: CASSLSPGTGDTEAFF.

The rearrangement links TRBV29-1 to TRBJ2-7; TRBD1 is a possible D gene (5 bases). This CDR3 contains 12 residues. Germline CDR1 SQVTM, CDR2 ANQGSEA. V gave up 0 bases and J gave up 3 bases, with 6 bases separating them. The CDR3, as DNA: TGCAGCGTTGAAGAAGGGGTCTACGAGCAGTACTTC. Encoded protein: CSVEEGVYEQYF.

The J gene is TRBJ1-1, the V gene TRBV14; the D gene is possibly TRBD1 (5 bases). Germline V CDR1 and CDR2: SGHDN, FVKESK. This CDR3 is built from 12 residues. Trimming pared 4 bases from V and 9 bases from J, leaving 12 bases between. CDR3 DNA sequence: TGTGCCAGCAGCCGGTTGGGACTTAAAGCTTTCTTT. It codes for CASSRLGLKAFF.

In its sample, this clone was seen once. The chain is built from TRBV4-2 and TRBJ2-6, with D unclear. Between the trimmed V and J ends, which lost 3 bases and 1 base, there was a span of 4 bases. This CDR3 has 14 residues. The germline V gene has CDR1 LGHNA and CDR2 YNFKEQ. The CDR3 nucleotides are TGTGCCAGCAGCCAGTCGTCTGGGGCCAACGTCCTGACTTTC. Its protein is CASSQSSGANVLTF.

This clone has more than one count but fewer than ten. The DNA of the CDR3 is TGCGCCAGCAGGTTAACAGGGGATGAGCAGTTCTTC. Amino acid sequence: CASRLTGDEQFF. The rearrangement uses TRBV5-1 and TRBJ2-1, with 7 positions matching TRBD1. The CDR3 loop spans 12 amino acids. Trimming removed 5 bases from V and 8 bases from J; junction bases left unmatched: 4. The germline V gene has CDR1 SGHRS and CDR2 YFSETQ.

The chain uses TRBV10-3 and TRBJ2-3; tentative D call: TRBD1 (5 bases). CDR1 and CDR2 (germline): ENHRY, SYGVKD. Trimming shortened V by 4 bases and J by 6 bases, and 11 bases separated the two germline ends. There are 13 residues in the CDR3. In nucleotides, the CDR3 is TGTGCCATCAGTGTCTCAGGGTTGGATACGCAGTATTTT. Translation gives CAISVSGLDTQYF.

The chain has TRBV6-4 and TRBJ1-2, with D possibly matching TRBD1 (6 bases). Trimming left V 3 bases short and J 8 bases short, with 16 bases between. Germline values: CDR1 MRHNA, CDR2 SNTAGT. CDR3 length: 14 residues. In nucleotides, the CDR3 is TGTGCCAGCAGTGATGGACGGGGGGCGCGAGGCTACACCTTC. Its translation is CASSDGRGARGYTF.

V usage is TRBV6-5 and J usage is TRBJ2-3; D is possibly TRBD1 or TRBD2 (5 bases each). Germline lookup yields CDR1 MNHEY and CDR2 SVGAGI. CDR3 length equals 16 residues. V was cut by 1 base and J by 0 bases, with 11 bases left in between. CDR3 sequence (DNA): TGTGCCAGCAGTTACTATGGGGGAACTAGCACAGATACGCAGTATTTT. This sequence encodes CASSYYGGTSTDTQYF.

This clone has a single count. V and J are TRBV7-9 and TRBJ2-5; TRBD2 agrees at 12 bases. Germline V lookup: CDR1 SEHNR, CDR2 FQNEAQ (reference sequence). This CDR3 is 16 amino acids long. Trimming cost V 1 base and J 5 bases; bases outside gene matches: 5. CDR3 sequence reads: CASSLEGLAGLETQYF. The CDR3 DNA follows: TGTGCCAGCAGCTTAGAAGGACTAGCGGGGCTTGAGACCCAGTACTTC.

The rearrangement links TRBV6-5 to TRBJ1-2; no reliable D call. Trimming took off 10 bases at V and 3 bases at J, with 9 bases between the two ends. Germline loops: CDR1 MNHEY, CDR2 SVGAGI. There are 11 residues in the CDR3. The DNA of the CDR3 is TGTGCCACCTCCGGGGACTATGGCTACACCTTC. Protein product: CATSGDYGYTF.